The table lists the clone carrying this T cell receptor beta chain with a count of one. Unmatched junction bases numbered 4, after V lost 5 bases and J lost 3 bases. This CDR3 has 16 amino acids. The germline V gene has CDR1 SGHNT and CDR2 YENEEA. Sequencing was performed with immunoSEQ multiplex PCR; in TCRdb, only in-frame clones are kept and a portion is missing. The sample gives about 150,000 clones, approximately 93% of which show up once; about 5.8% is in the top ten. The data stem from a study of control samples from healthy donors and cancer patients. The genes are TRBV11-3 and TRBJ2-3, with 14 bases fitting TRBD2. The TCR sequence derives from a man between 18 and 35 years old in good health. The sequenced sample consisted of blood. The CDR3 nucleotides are TGTGCCAGCAGCCCTAGGACTAGCGGGGGGACAGATACGCAGTATTTT. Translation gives CASSPRTSGGTDTQYF. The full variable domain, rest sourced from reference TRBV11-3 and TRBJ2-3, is EAGVVQSPRYKIIEKKQPVAFWCNPISGHNTLYWYLQNLGQGPELLIRYENEEAVDDSQLPKDRFSAERLKGVDSTLKIQPAELGDSAVYLCASSPRTSGGTDTQYFGPGTRLTVL.